This record concerns one TCR beta chain sequence. The antigen is not known. This entry comes from a study of T cell therapy after organ transplantation. Germline CDR1 and CDR2: SEHNR and FQNEAQ (reference sequence). The CDR3 has 15 amino acids. V lost 7 bases, J lost 2 bases, and 18 bases lay in between. Profiling relied on immunoSEQ multiplex PCR, and the TCRdb table lists in-frame clones only, not all of them. This table has 20,000 to 25,000 clones, roughly 89% appearing once. Time point defined: 20-29 weeks after completion of therapy. The genes are TRBV7-9 and TRBJ2-7; D call uncertain. The sequence came from a human patient who had received a solid organ transplant and had CMV disease. The graft donor may account for some of the T cells. The specimen was CD8+ T cells from blood, collected after autologous CMV-specific T cell therapy. The CDR3 nucleotides read TGTGCCAGCACCAACCCCGGTCGAGGCACCTACGAGCAGTACTTC. Translating it yields CASTNPGRGTYEQYF.